The 30 T cell receptor beta chains given below trace back to one sample, sequenced in a study of T cell repertoires in cytomegalovirus infection. TCRdb ran MiXCR on the reads and lists one entry per CDR3 protein. The table lists more than 650,000 distinct CDR3 sequences, 35% of them singletons, with under 3.5% in the top ten. Source material: PBMCs. The receptors stem from a human donor in good health (CMV status not recorded). Some clones in this sample may be carry-over from other donors' samples.

In its sample, this clonotype was seen a few times. The chain links TRBV28 to TRBJ2-1; a possible D gene is TRBD2 (7 bases). Germline CDR1 and CDR2: MDHEN and SYDVKM. V lost 3 bases to trimming and J lost 7 bases, with 13 bases between them. This CDR3 spans 14 amino acids. CDR3 sequence reads: CASSFVGGGNEQFF. CDR3 nucleotide sequence: TGTGCCAGCAGTTTTGTAGGGGGGGGGAATGAGCAGTTCTTC.

The chain is built from TRBV28 and TRBJ1-1; 7 nucleotides match TRBD1. CDR3 size: 14 residues. The germline V gene has CDR1 MDHEN and CDR2 SYDVKM. The J segment lost 0 bases and the V segment lost 5 bases, leaving 3 bases of the junction unmatched. In DNA, the CDR3 is TGTGCCAGCAGTGCCACAGGGGTGAACACTGAAGCTTTCTTT. Translating it yields CASSATGVNTEAFF.

The chain is built from TRBV12-3 or TRBV12-4 and TRBJ2-1; a weak D match, TRBD2 (5 bases). Trimming pared 6 bases from V and 10 bases from J, leaving 13 bases between. The CDR3 is 12 residues long. The CDR3 nucleotides are TGTGCCAGCAGCCACCGGGAACTGGAGCAGTTCTTC. It yields the protein CASSHRELEQFF.

The chain joins TRBV6-6 to TRBJ1-5; tentative D call: TRBD1 (5 bases). V dropped 8 bases and J dropped 5 bases, with 7 bases sitting between them. The CDR3 extends over 11 amino acids. CDR1 and CDR2 (germline): MNHNY, SVGAGI (reference sequence). The CDR3 nucleotides are TGTGCCAGCGGGGGGGATCAGCCCCAGCATTTT. Encoded protein: CASGGDQPQHF.

The genes are TRBV7-6 and TRBJ2-2, with TRBD2 identical over 8 bases. CDR1 is SGHVS and CDR2 is FNYEAQ in the germline V gene. The CDR3 runs to 21 residues. V lost 0 bases to trimming and J lost 3 bases; unmatched junction nucleotides: 18. This CDR3 reads CASSLARVGQRTSLHTGELFF. DNA for the CDR3: TGTGCCAGCAGCTTAGCGAGAGTAGGACAACGGACTAGCTTGCACACCGGGGAGCTGTTTTTT.

This clonotype was seen ten or more times. The chain recombines TRBV7-2 with TRBJ2-5, with D maybe TRBD2 (5 bases). The CDR3 length is 15 residues. CDR1 is SGHTA and CDR2 is FQGNSA in the germline V gene. V gave up 2 bases and J gave up 3 bases, with 13 bases separating them. CDR3 region: CASSLFQTGKETQYF. CDR3 nucleotides: TGTGCCAGCAGCTTATTCCAGACCGGGAAAGAGACCCAGTACTTC.

This clonotype was seen only a few times. V gene TRBV28 combines with J gene TRBJ1-1; D possibly corresponds to TRBD1 (6 bases). The germline gives CDR1 MDHEN, CDR2 SYDVKM. V shed 3 bases and J shed 8 bases, with 13 bases lying between them. The CDR3 covers 13 residues. In DNA form, the CDR3 reads TGTGCCAGCAGTTTGACTGGGGGCAAGGAAGCTTTCTTT. Its translation is CASSLTGGKEAFF. Full variable domain (missing parts from reference TRBV28 and TRBJ1-1): DVKVTQSSRYLVKRTGEKVFLECVQDMDHENMFWYRQDPGLGLRLIYFSYDVKMKEKGDIPEGYSVSREKKERFSLILESASTNQTSMYLCASSLTGGKEAFFGQGTRLTVV.

This clonotype was seen ten or more times. This sequence joins TRBV12-3 or TRBV12-4 and TRBJ1-5; 7 bases map to TRBD1. The CDR3 runs 16 residues. V shed 4 bases and J 1 base; nucleotides not matched to a gene: 7. CDR3 sequence reads: CASSSDREGSNQPQHF. Written as DNA, the CDR3 is TGTGCCAGCAGTTCCGACAGGGAGGGAAGCAATCAGCCCCAGCATTTT.

This clonotype was recorded a few times. The J gene is TRBJ2-1, the V gene TRBV24-1; 7 bases fit TRBD1. The germline CDR1 and CDR2 sequences are KGHDR and SFDVKD. With V trimmed by 3 bases and J by 5 bases, 6 bases remained unmatched. This CDR3 comprises 15 residues. CDR3 amino acids: CATSDPGQLNNEQFF. CDR3 sequence (DNA): TGTGCCACCAGTGATCCGGGACAGTTAAACAATGAGCAGTTCTTC.

The gene calls are TRBV7-9 and TRBJ2-3, with D tentatively TRBD1 (7 bases). Germline CDR1 and CDR2: SEHNR and FQNEAQ (reference sequence). V shed 0 bases and J shed 6 bases, with 10 bases lying between them. The CDR3 spans 14 residues. CDR3 bases: TGTGCCAGCAGCTTAGCCAGGGGGGCGGATACGCAGTATTTT. It translates to CASSLARGADTQYF. The full variable domain, rest sourced from reference TRBV7-9 and TRBJ2-3, is DTGVSQNPRHKITKRGQNVTFRCDPISEHNRLYWYRQTLGQGPEFLTYFQNEAQLEKSRLLSDRFSAERPKGSFSTLEIQRTEQGDSAMYLCASSLARGADTQYFGPGTRLTVL.

In DNA form, the CDR3 reads TGTGCCAGCAGTTTAACGACGGGCTATGGCTACACCTTC. Its protein is CASSLTTGYGYTF. This chain connects TRBV28 to TRBJ1-2; D is unresolved. The CDR3 consists of 13 residues. Germline-derived CDR1 and CDR2 are MDHEN and SYDVKM. Trimming cost V 2 bases and J 4 bases, with 8 bases left between them.

V and J are TRBV29-1 and TRBJ2-2; D is ambiguous. The V gene lost 3 bases and the J gene lost 5 bases, with 10 bases spanning the gap. The CDR3 sequence is 13 residues long. Germline CDR1 reads SQVTM; CDR2 reads ANQGSEA. The CDR3 is CSVDGGETGELFF. The CDR3 DNA reads as TGCAGCGTTGACGGCGGTGAAACCGGGGAGCTGTTTTTT.

The rearrangement joins TRBV5-6 to TRBJ1-4, with TRBD1 as a possible D gene (6 bases). This CDR3 region has 15 residues. Deletions cut 2 bases from V and 3 bases from J, with 11 bases between. Germline CDR1 reads SGHDT; CDR2 reads YYEEEE. The CDR3 sequence is CASSFTGLANEKLFF. The CDR3 nucleotides are TGTGCCAGCAGCTTTACAGGGTTAGCTAATGAAAAACTGTTTTTT.

This clonotype is a singleton in its sample. A read error may produce the germline difference seen at one junction end. The V gene is TRBV11-2, the J gene TRBJ2-2; 10 bases fit TRBD1. The CDR3 runs to 17 residues. Germline lookup yields CDR1 SGHAT and CDR2 FQNNGV. The CDR3 sequence: CASSLEARTGGPGVLFF. Here the CDR3 DNA reads TGTGCCAGCAGCTTAGAAGCGCGGACAGGGGGACCCGGGGTGCTGTTTTTT.

This chain connects TRBV28 to TRBJ2-7; D possibly corresponds to TRBD1 (5 bases). CDR3 length: 14 amino acids. The germline V gene has CDR1 MDHEN and CDR2 SYDVKM. The V end was cut by 6 bases, the J end by 3 bases, with 15 bases between. CDR3 sequence reads: CASSRVGLGYEQYF. The CDR3 region has the DNA TGTGCCAGCAGCCGCGTGGGGCTAGGCTACGAGCAGTACTTC.

This clonotype was seen only a few times. Mismatch with germline at one junction end may stem from a read error. The J gene is TRBJ2-2, the V gene TRBV5-1; D is perhaps TRBD2 (6 bases). The CDR3 loop spans 14 amino acids. Germline-derived CDR1 and CDR2 are SGHRS and YFSETQ. The CDR3 nucleotides are TGTGCTAGCAGCTTAGCGGTTGGCACCGGGGAGCTGTTTTTT. The encoded protein is CASSLAVGTGELFF.

This clonotype was detected only a few times. The chain uses TRBV28 and TRBJ1-1; tentative D call: TRBD1 (5 bases). V dropped 6 bases and J dropped 0 bases, with 17 bases sitting between them. This CDR3 contains 16 residues. The germline gives CDR1 MDHEN, CDR2 SYDVKM. CDR3 nucleotides: TGTGCCAGCAGCTATGACCCCGGGACGGTGAACACTGAAGCTTTCTTT. Protein: CASSYDPGTVNTEAFF.

This clonotype was seen repeatedly, ten times or more. This rearrangement joins TRBV7-2 to TRBJ2-1; 7 bases are a match to TRBD1. This CDR3 has 15 amino acids. Germline CDR1 SGHTA, CDR2 FQGNSA. V shed 4 bases, J shed 7 bases, and the junction held 10 bases outside the gene matches. As DNA, the CDR3 is TGTGCCAGCAGCTCCCGTCTCGACAGGGTTAATGAGCAGTTCTTC. Encoded protein: CASSSRLDRVNEQFF.

The chain has TRBV4-1 and TRBJ2-6; D call uncertain. This CDR3 region has 14 residues. Germline CDR1 and CDR2: MGHRA and YSYEKL. V lost 7 bases to trimming and J lost 0 bases, with 7 bases between them. CDR3 sequence (DNA): TGCGCCAGCACCCTTGGCTCTGGGGCCAACGTCCTGACTTTC. Protein: CASTLGSGANVLTF.

The J gene is TRBJ2-7, the V gene TRBV28; D might be TRBD1 or TRBD2, each matching 5 bases. Germline values: CDR1 MDHEN, CDR2 SYDVKM. Deletions cut 6 bases from V and 6 bases from J, with 12 bases between. CDR3 length: 12 residues. CDR3 amino acids: CASSRWGTEQYF. The CDR3 DNA reads TGTGCCAGCAGCCGATGGGGGACCGAGCAGTACTTC. Variable domain in full (rest from reference TRBV28 and TRBJ2-7): DVKVTQSSRYLVKRTGEKVFLECVQDMDHENMFWYRQDPGLGLRLIYFSYDVKMKEKGDIPEGYSVSREKKERFSLILESASTNQTSMYLCASSRWGTEQYFGPGTRLTVT.

The rearrangement uses TRBV5-6 and TRBJ2-1, with TRBD2 matching over 11 bases. Germline V gene lookup returns CDR1 SGHDT and CDR2 YYEEEE. The CDR3 covers 18 residues. J was trimmed by 2 bases and V by 1 base; bases with no gene match: 8. CDR3 in amino acids: CASSLWMTSGKTYNEQFF. The DNA of the CDR3 is TGTGCCAGCAGCTTGTGGATGACTAGCGGGAAGACCTACAATGAGCAGTTCTTC.

The chain has TRBV6-5 and TRBJ2-7; TRBD2 matches at 14 bases. V dropped 0 bases and J dropped 5; count of bases not matched to a gene: 3. Germline V gene data show CDR1 as MNHEY and CDR2 as SVGAGI. CDR3 length equals 16 residues. The CDR3 loop reads CASSYSAGLAGDEQYF. DNA for the CDR3: TGTGCCAGCAGTTACTCGGCGGGACTAGCGGGAGACGAGCAGTACTTC.

The chain combines TRBV20-1 with TRBJ2-3, with 9 positions matching TRBD2. J gave up 6 bases and V 6 bases, and 10 bases lay outside the gene matches. Germline V lookup: CDR1 DFQATT, CDR2 SNEGSKA (reference sequence). This CDR3 is built from 14 residues. CDR3 loop: CSAHLAGLGDTQYF. CDR3 coding DNA: TGCAGTGCCCATCTAGCGGGGTTGGGGGATACGCAGTATTTT.

This chain uses TRBV7-9 with TRBJ1-1; D is uncertain. Trimming pared 3 bases from V and 1 base from J, leaving 24 bases between. The length of the CDR3 is 19 residues. Germline CDR1 is SEHNR and CDR2 is FQNEAQ (reference sequence). The CDR3 DNA follows: TGTGCCAGCAGCTTTGGACGGGCCGGACCGCTTATTTGGAACACTGAAGCTTTCTTT. Residues: CASSFGRAGPLIWNTEAFF.

This chain joins TRBV20-1 and TRBJ2-5; TRBD2 matches 12 bases. The CDR3 extends over 13 amino acids. The junction had 3 bases not matched to a gene; V was cut back by 5 bases and J by 5 bases. Looked up from germline, CDR1 is DFQATT and CDR2 is SNEGSKA (reference sequence). The CDR3 spells CSASLAGGETQYF. As DNA, the CDR3 is TGCAGTGCTTCGCTAGCGGGGGGGGAGACCCAGTACTTC.

This clonotype has more than one count but fewer than ten. The chain recombines TRBV6-5 with TRBJ1-1; D not certain. CDR1 is MNHEY and CDR2 is SVGAGI in the germline V gene. The V end was cut by 0 bases, the J end by 4 bases, with 12 bases between. The CDR3 is 15 residues long. The CDR3 coding sequence is TGTGCCAGCAGTTACTCGTACGGTATCGGCACTGAAGCTTTCTTT. Translating gives CASSYSYGIGTEAFF.

This clonotype was counted between two and nine times. J is TRBJ2-3 and V is TRBV11-2; D might be TRBD1 or TRBD2, each matching 5 bases. The CDR3 contains 14 residues. The germline CDR1 and CDR2 sequences are SGHAT and FQNNGV. Trimming left V 3 bases short and J 3 bases short, with 10 bases between. The CDR3 nucleotides read TGTGCCAGCAGCTTGGGACGGTTAACAGATACGCAGTATTTT. Translation gives CASSLGRLTDTQYF.

This clonotype showed up many times. The gene calls are TRBV7-2 and TRBJ1-3; perhaps TRBD1 as D (6 bases). The CDR3 totals 14 residues. The V end lost 5 bases, the J end lost 5 bases, and 13 bases lay between the germline ends. From germline, CDR1 is SGHTA and CDR2 FQGNSA. CDR3 DNA: TGTGCCAGCAGCCCCTGGAGGGGGAGAAACACCATATATTTT. The encoded protein is CASSPWRGRNTIYF.

Only one count was recorded for this clonotype. The chain carries TRBV30 and TRBJ2-5; D possibly matches TRBD1 or TRBD2 (5 bases each). Germline V gene sequence: CDR1 GTSNPN, CDR2 SVGIG (reference sequence). The CDR3 totals 14 residues. Trimming took off 0 bases at V and 4 bases at J, with 12 bases between the two ends. CDR3 DNA: TGTGCCTGGAGTGTACTAGGGGCTGGAGAGACCCAGTACTTC. It specifies CAWSVLGAGETQYF. The full variable domain, rest sourced from reference TRBV30 and TRBJ2-5, is SQTIHQWPATLVQPVGSPLSLECTVEGTSNPNLYWYRQAAGRGLQLLFYSVGIGQISSEVPQNLSASRPQDRQFILSSKKLLLSDSGFYLCAWSVLGAGETQYFGPGTRLLVL.

The chain carries TRBV2 and TRBJ2-2; D not certain. This CDR3 has 13 residues. V gave up 8 bases and J gave up 4 bases, with 11 bases separating them. CDR1 is SNHLY and CDR2 is FYNNEI in the germline V gene. CDR3 sequence reads: CASLLISTGELFF. In nucleotides, the CDR3 is TGTGCCAGCTTATTGATTAGCACCGGGGAGCTGTTTTTT. Based on the CDR3 plus reference TRBV2 and TRBJ2-2, the full variable domain is EPEVTQTPSHQVTQMGQEVILRCVPISNHLYFYWYRQILGQKVEFLVSFYNNEISEKSEIFDDQFSVERPDGSNFTLKIRSTKLEDSAMYFCASLLISTGELFFGEGSRLTVL.